Shown below are 30 T cell receptor beta chains from a single sample sequenced in a study of CD8 T cells in Susac syndrome. RNA in amounts of about 0.45 to 1 ug was reverse transcribed with random hexamers. TCRdb called the immunoSEQ multiplex PCR reads again in MiXCR, with one record for every CDR3 protein. The table lists roughly 190,000 distinct CDR3 sequences, just under 95% of them singletons. Sequencing was done on a sample of CD4+ T cells from PBMCs. These TCRs come from a human donor in good health.

J is TRBJ2-7 and V is TRBV11-2, with unresolved D. Germline CDR1 SGHAT, CDR2 FQNNGV. This CDR3 comprises 13 residues. The V gene lost 5 bases and the J gene lost 6 bases, with 14 bases spanning the gap. This chain's CDR3 is CASSPKWMLEQYF. For the CDR3, the DNA is TGTGCCAGCAGCCCCAAATGGATGCTCGAGCAGTACTTC.

V is TRBV20-1 and J is TRBJ1-5; maybe TRBD1 (5 bases). Per the germline V gene, CDR1 is DFQATT and CDR2 is SNEGSKA (reference sequence). The CDR3 contains 13 residues. Trimming removed 2 bases at V and 6 bases at J, with 11 bases between. CDR3 in DNA: TGCAGTGCTAGATTCGGGGGGTTTCAGCCCCAGCATTTT. Its protein is CSARFGGFQPQHF.

The V call is TRBV7-2, the J call TRBJ2-7, with D uncertain. V lost 4 bases and J 6 bases, leaving 10 bases between the germline ends. Germline assignment: CDR1 SGHTA and CDR2 FQGNSA. The length of the CDR3 is 12 residues. The CDR3 here is CASSSSRREQYF. Here the CDR3 DNA reads TGTGCCAGCAGCTCATCTAGGCGCGAGCAGTACTTC.

This rearrangement joins TRBV7-9 to TRBJ2-7; D is possibly TRBD2 (6 bases). V was trimmed by 6 bases and J by 2 bases, leaving 11 bases between them. Looked up from germline, CDR1 is SEHNR and CDR2 is FQNEAQ (reference sequence). This CDR3 has 13 residues. The DNA of the CDR3 is TGTGCCAGCAGTCGGGACTTGGCCTACGAGCAGTACTTC. As protein: CASSRDLAYEQYF.

J is TRBJ2-1 and V is TRBV6-2 or TRBV6-3; 8 bases match TRBD1. CDR1 MNHEY and CDR2 SVGEGT come from the germline V gene. The CDR3 has 13 residues. V was clipped by 2 bases and J by 10 bases; unmatched bases: 4. CDR3 region: CASSYITGGEQFF. As DNA, the CDR3 is TGTGCCAGCAGTTACATAACAGGGGGGGAGCAGTTCTTC.

The CDR3 here is CASSQSGEGNIQYF. The CDR3 DNA reads TGTGCCAGCAGCCAATCGGGGGAGGGAAACATTCAGTACTTC. This chain links TRBV3-1 with TRBJ2-4; 7 bases align to TRBD2. Per the germline V gene, CDR1 is LGHDT and CDR2 is YNNKEL (reference sequence). Germline trimming cut 2 bases from V and 6 bases from J; bases unmatched to any gene: 4. The CDR3 consists of 14 residues. Complete variable domain (other parts from reference TRBV3-1 and TRBJ2-4): DTAVSQTPKYLVTQMGNDKSIKCEQNLGHDTMYWYKQDSKKFLKIMFSYNNKELIINETVPNRFSPKSPDKAHLNLHINSLELGDSAVYFCASSQSGEGNIQYFGAGTRLSVL.

V and J are TRBV7-3 and TRBJ2-1, with TRBD2 identical over 12 bases. Germline CDR1 is SGHTA and CDR2 is FQGTGA. Losses at the gene ends were 4 bases for V and 10 bases for J; bases not matched to a gene: 5. CDR3 length: 14 residues. CDR3 nucleotides: TGTGCCAGCAGCTCTAGCGGGAGGGCCCAGGAGCAGTTCTTC. Its protein product is CASSSSGRAQEQFF.

The rearrangement links TRBV29-1 to TRBJ1-1; D is undetermined. The CDR3 sequence is 13 residues long. From germline, CDR1 is SQVTM and CDR2 ANQGSEA. Trimming took off 7 bases at V and 0 bases at J, with 12 bases between the two ends. CDR3 bases: TGCAGCGCCGCATCCGCGGTGAACACTGAAGCTTTCTTT. Translating it yields CSAASAVNTEAFF.

The chain combines TRBV20-1 with TRBJ2-7; TRBD1 aligns across 10 bases. V was clipped by 6 bases and J by 4 bases; unmatched bases: 9. This CDR3 comprises 14 residues. Per germline, CDR1 DFQATT and CDR2 SNEGSKA (reference sequence). The CDR3 loop reads CSALRTGGFYEQYF. CDR3 in DNA: TGCAGTGCCCTACGGACAGGGGGTTTTTACGAGCAGTACTTC.

The chain has TRBV24-1 and TRBJ2-5; 8 nucleotides align to TRBD1. Unmatched junction bases numbered 2, after V lost 4 bases and J lost 2 bases. The length of the CDR3 is 14 residues. Germline CDR1 reads KGHDR; CDR2 reads SFDVKD. For the CDR3, the DNA is TGTGCCACCAGTGACAGGGGGCGGCAAGAGACCCAGTACTTC. Translation: CATSDRGRQETQYF.

The CDR3 DNA sequence: TGTGCCAGCAGTCCCTCCTTTGGGCTTAGCACAGATACGCAGTATTTT. It yields the protein CASSPSFGLSTDTQYF. The chain combines TRBV27 with TRBJ2-3; D gene ambiguous. This CDR3 region has 16 residues. The V end was cut by 5 bases, the J end by 0 bases, with 15 bases between. CDR1 MNHEY and CDR2 SMNVEV come from the germline V gene (reference sequence).

The V and J genes are TRBV18 and TRBJ1-4; D call uncertain. CDR1 KGHSH and CDR2 LQKENI come from the germline V gene. The CDR3 runs to 14 residues. Trimming stripped 4 bases from V and 10 bases from J, with 16 bases between. CDR3: CASSRTDDSGKLFF. For the CDR3, the DNA is TGTGCCAGCTCACGCACGGACGATTCGGGAAAACTGTTTTTT.

The chain joins TRBV29-1 to TRBJ2-3; the D is unclear. The CDR3 is 12 residues long. V lost 5 bases to trimming and J lost 3 bases, with 9 bases between them. The germline V gene encodes CDR1 SQVTM and CDR2 ANQGSEA. The CDR3: CSVCPGTDTQYF. The CDR3 region has the DNA TGCAGCGTTTGCCCCGGGACAGATACGCAGTATTTT.

The V gene is TRBV12-3 or TRBV12-4, the J gene TRBJ1-2, with a weak D call TRBD1 (5 bases). V dropped 2 bases and J dropped 4 bases, with 17 bases sitting between them. The CDR3 sequence is 16 residues long. This CDR3 reads CASSLRLGAVSYGYTF. For the CDR3, the DNA is TGTGCCAGCAGTTTAAGGCTCGGGGCCGTGAGCTATGGCTACACCTTC.

The gene calls are TRBV15 and TRBJ2-2; perhaps TRBD2 as D (5 bases). The CDR3 extends over 17 amino acids. Trimming removed 0 bases at V and 4 bases at J, with 15 bases between. Germline values: CDR1 LNHNV, CDR2 YYDKDF (reference sequence). The CDR3 is CATSRDSRAPGTGELFF. The CDR3 nucleotides are TGTGCCACCAGCAGAGATTCGCGGGCCCCGGGCACCGGGGAGCTGTTTTTT.

This clonotype was found once. This rearrangement joins TRBV9 to TRBJ2-1; no firm D call. V was shortened by 7 bases and J by 0 bases, with 11 bases between the two germline ends. CDR1 is SGDLS, CDR2 YYNGEE, per germline. CDR3 length equals 14 residues. Here the CDR3 reads CASERTYSYNEQFF. DNA for the CDR3: TGTGCCAGCGAGAGGACCTACTCCTACAATGAGCAGTTCTTC.

V gene TRBV29-1 combines with J gene TRBJ2-2; D call uncertain. Trimming shortened V by 4 bases and J by 5 bases, and 11 bases separated the two germline ends. The CDR3 is 13 residues long. Germline-derived CDR1 and CDR2 are SQVTM and ANQGSEA. The CDR3 sequence: CSVAGQNTGELFF. CDR3 nucleotides: TGCAGCGTTGCGGGCCAAAATACCGGGGAGCTGTTTTTT.

This sequence joins TRBV24-1 and TRBJ2-7; 7 bases map to TRBD1. Germline loops: CDR1 KGHDR, CDR2 SFDVKD. The CDR3 contains 14 residues. The V gene end was trimmed by 3 bases and the J gene end by 4 bases; junction bases not matched to a gene: 5. CDR3 sequence: CATSDDRVGYEQYF. The DNA of the CDR3 is TGTGCCACCAGTGATGACAGGGTAGGATACGAGCAGTACTTC.

The chain links TRBV9 to TRBJ2-5; the D gene could be TRBD1 or TRBD2 (5 bases each). Germline CDR1 reads SGDLS; CDR2 reads YYNGEE. Between the trimmed V and J ends, which lost 2 bases and 5 bases, there was a span of 13 bases. This CDR3 has 14 amino acids. Here the CDR3 reads CASSVGEGLETQYF. In DNA form, the CDR3 reads TGTGCCAGCAGCGTTGGAGAGGGGCTGGAGACCCAGTACTTC.

The chain joins TRBV19 to TRBJ2-3, with TRBD1 as a possible D gene (6 bases). CDR3 size: 15 residues. Germline V gives CDR1 LNHDA, CDR2 SQIVND (reference sequence). Deletions cut 7 bases from V and 1 base from J, with 15 bases between. CDR3 residues: CASTQTGTRTDTQYF. In nucleotides, the CDR3 is TGTGCCAGTACCCAGACAGGTACACGCACAGATACGCAGTATTTT.

The chain recombines TRBV11-2 with TRBJ1-1; 10 nucleotides line up with TRBD1. The ends lost 5 bases at V and 4 bases at J; junction bases unmatched: 7. The CDR3 loop spans 15 amino acids. The germline V gene has CDR1 SGHAT and CDR2 FQNNGV. The CDR3 is CASSPWDRGSTEAFF. The CDR3 DNA sequence: TGTGCCAGCAGCCCCTGGGACAGGGGTTCCACTGAAGCTTTCTTT.

The chain uses TRBV9 and TRBJ2-2; a possible D gene is TRBD2 (6 bases). Germline CDR1 reads SGDLS; CDR2 reads YYNGEE. V was trimmed by 3 bases and J by 6 bases, leaving 12 bases between them. This CDR3 comprises 14 residues. The CDR3 spells CASSGRLVSGELFF. The CDR3 nucleotides read TGTGCCAGCAGCGGACGACTAGTTTCCGGGGAGCTGTTTTTT.

The chain has TRBV29-1 and TRBJ1-2; tentative D call: TRBD1 (5 bases). This CDR3 is built from 13 residues. V gave up 3 bases and J gave up 0 bases, with 8 bases separating them. Germline values: CDR1 SQVTM, CDR2 ANQGSEA. CDR3 amino acids: CSVDRETNYGYTF. In DNA, the CDR3 is TGCAGCGTTGACAGGGAAACTAACTATGGCTACACCTTC.

The V and J genes are TRBV28 and TRBJ2-3; the match to TRBD1 covers 8 bases. The CDR3 is made up of 13 amino acids. With 7 bases clipped from V and 1 base from J, the junction kept 1 base outside the gene matches. Per germline, CDR1 MDHEN and CDR2 SYDVKM. The CDR3 region has the DNA TGTGCCAGCACGACAGGGGGCACAGATACGCAGTATTTT. It encodes CASTTGGTDTQYF.

The rearrangement uses TRBV28 and TRBJ2-7, with TRBD1 as a possible D gene (6 bases). The CDR3 has 14 amino acids. Trimming shortened V by 2 bases and J by 2 bases, and 10 bases separated the two germline ends. CDR1 MDHEN and CDR2 SYDVKM come from the germline V gene. The CDR3 protein is CASSLPGTTYEQYF. CDR3 DNA: TGTGCCAGCAGTTTACCCGGGACAACCTACGAGCAGTACTTC.

This rearrangement joins TRBV7-9 to TRBJ2-3, with D possibly matching TRBD1 (5 bases). The germline gives CDR1 SEHNR, CDR2 FQNEAQ (reference sequence). There are 14 residues in the CDR3. V dropped 4 bases and J dropped 4 bases, with 12 bases sitting between them. CDR3 region: CASSYLTGADTQYF. The CDR3 region has the DNA TGTGCCAGCAGCTACCTTACAGGAGCAGATACGCAGTATTTT.

The V call is TRBV12-3 or TRBV12-4, the J call TRBJ1-1, with D maybe TRBD1 (5 bases). This CDR3 contains 16 residues. V shed 4 bases and J shed 0 bases, with 15 bases lying between them. The CDR3 here is CASSSTGRTLNTEAFF. The CDR3, as DNA: TGTGCCAGCAGTTCGACGGGACGGACGTTGAACACTGAAGCTTTCTTT.

The chain joins TRBV28 to TRBJ1-2; no reliable D call. The CDR3 loop spans 12 amino acids. V was trimmed by 6 bases and J by 8 bases, leaving 13 bases between them. From germline, CDR1 is MDHEN and CDR2 SYDVKM. The CDR3 bases are TGTGCCAGCAGGGGGTACTCTGAGGGCTACACCTTC. It codes for CASRGYSEGYTF.

The rearrangement uses TRBV9 and TRBJ2-5; TRBD1 agrees at 7 bases. The germline gives CDR1 SGDLS, CDR2 YYNGEE. After removal of 6 bases from V and 4 bases from J, the junction contained 9 bases not matched to a gene. The CDR3 has 14 amino acids. CDR3 sequence: CASNYGAGGETQYF. CDR3 nucleotides: TGTGCCAGCAACTATGGAGCAGGGGGAGAGACCCAGTACTTC.

The chain uses TRBV30 and TRBJ2-3, with 8 bases that match TRBD2. This CDR3 region has 12 residues. The V segment lost 1 base and the J segment 14 bases; nucleotides outside the gene matches: 8. Germline V gives CDR1 GTSNPN, CDR2 SVGIG (reference sequence). The CDR3 sequence: CAWSATGTRAYF. As DNA, the CDR3 is TGTGCCTGGAGTGCCACCGGGACTAGGGCGTATTTT.